This T cell receptor beta chain was found in a study of blood T cell repertoires in COVID-19. Across the study: Spain, Italy and the United States supplied samples that represented acute and convalescent COVID-19.

In the original analysis: For nucleated cells, counts were estimated from reference gene primer amplification. Sequencing used immunoSEQ multiplex PCR; TCRdb keeps in-frame clones, though not all of them. V and J calls and clone size are as listed in that table; D and trimming were resolved from the DNA. The sample holds hundreds of thousands of clones, around 90% seen once. Participant ages covered about 18 to 95 years across 24 US areas. Participant-reported clinical history was the basis for cohort assignment. The CDR3 length is 14 residues. Unmatched junction bases numbered 5, after V lost 5 bases and J lost 7 bases. The germline V gene encodes CDR1 LNHDA and CDR2 SQIVND (reference sequence).

The chain uses TRBV19 and TRBJ2-1; 10 nucleotides line up with TRBD1. The sample comprised PBMCs or T cells enriched from blood (not recorded which). This receptor was taken from a man aged 55 to 69 who had recovered from COVID-19. CDR3 in DNA: TGTGCCAGTAGTGCCGGGACAGGGGCAAATGAGCAGTTCTTC. This codes for CASSAGTGANEQFF.